These T cell receptor beta chains were read from a single sample in a study of shared clonotypes between healthy human individuals. Clones were sequenced by immunoSEQ multiplex PCR, and TCRdb holds only the in-frame ones, with some missing. The sample lists 2,500,000 or so clones, 93% occurring once. Sequenced sample: naive CD4+ T cells from PBMCs. These receptors originate from a man in his late teens or twenties in good health. Some clones in this sample may be carry-over from other donors' samples. Each CDR3 is given with its conserved first and last residue. The D gene is left open where the match is weak. Expanded clones are given a class, and other clones once, few, many or no size at all.

CDR3 DNA | CDR3 protein | clone size | V gene | CDR3 length | J gene | D gene
TGTGCCAGCAGCGATAACGTAGCGGGAGGGCTCTCCATTCAGTACTTC | CASSDNVAGGLSIQYF | - | TRBV2 | 16 | TRBJ2-4 | TRBD2
TGTGCCAGCAGTTTCTCCATTGGGACAGGGGGAGAAAAACTGTTTTTT | CASSFSIGTGGEKLFF | - | TRBV28 | 16 | TRBJ1-4 | TRBD1
TGTGCCAGCTCATCGACAGGAGGAGATCAGCCCCAGCATTTT | CASSSTGGDQPQHF | - | TRBV18 | 14 | TRBJ1-5 | -
TGCGCCAGCAGCCAACCGGGACAGGGAGTGGTTCCCCACTTT | CASSQPGQGVVPHF | once | TRBV4-1 | 14 | TRBJ1-6 | TRBD1
TGTGCCAGCTCACTTCCCTTAGCGAACACCGGGGAGCTGTTTTTT | CASSLPLANTGELFF | - | TRBV18 | 15 | TRBJ2-2 | -
TGTGCCAGTAGTATAGTGACCGGGACTAGCGTCGAGACCCAGTACTTC | CASSIVTGTSVETQYF | - | TRBV19 | 16 | TRBJ2-5 | TRBD2
TGTGCCAGCTCACCGCAAGGACAGACTAAGACCTACGAGCAGTACTTC | CASSPQGQTKTYEQYF | - | TRBV18 | 16 | TRBJ2-7 | -
TGTGCCAGCAGTGAAGGAGATTCACCCCTCCACTTT | CASSEGDSPLHF | - | TRBV28 | 12 | TRBJ1-6 | -
TGTGCCAGCAGGGGACTCAACACCGGGGAGCTGTTTTTT | CASRGLNTGELFF | - | TRBV27 | 13 | TRBJ2-2 | -
TGTGCCTGGAGACTGGGACTAGCGGGACCAGAGACCCAGTACTTC | CAWRLGLAGPETQYF | - | TRBV30 | 15 | TRBJ2-5 | TRBD2
TGTGCCAGCAGCCAAGTTAGCTCTGGAAACACCATATATTTT | CASSQVSSGNTIYF | - | TRBV4-2 | 14 | TRBJ1-3 | -
TGTGCCAGCAGCCGCGCGGGGGAGCAGTACTTC | CASSRAGEQYF | - | TRBV11-2 | 11 | TRBJ2-7 | -
TGTGCCAGCAGCCCCCCCCGCCCGGACGGAAACACAGATACGCAGTATTTT | CASSPPRPDGNTDTQYF | - | TRBV13 | 17 | TRBJ2-3 | -
TGTGCCAGCAGCCCCCCCCAGCCAACAGATACGCAGTATTTT | CASSPPQPTDTQYF | - | TRBV5-4 | 14 | TRBJ2-3 | -
TGTGCCAGCAGTGCGGGACAGGTATACAATGAGCAGTTCTTC | CASSAGQVYNEQFF | - | TRBV6-1 | 14 | TRBJ2-1 | TRBD1
TGCGCCAGCAGCCAGATACAGGGGCGGGAGGGTAAGGTTGAGCAGTTCTTC | CASSQIQGREGKVEQFF | once | TRBV4-3 | 17 | TRBJ2-1 | TRBD2
TGCGCCAGCAGCTACAGGACTGACGGCTACACCTTC | CASSYRTDGYTF | - | TRBV4-1 | 12 | TRBJ1-2 | -
TGTGCCAGCAGGGACACAGGAATAGCCAAAAACATTCAGTACTTC | CASRDTGIAKNIQYF | - | TRBV2 | 15 | TRBJ2-4 | -
TGCGCCAGCAGCCTCCGGGACTCCAAGTCCGATACGCAGTATTTT | CASSLRDSKSDTQYF | - | TRBV5-1 | 15 | TRBJ2-3 | -
TGTGCCAGCAGCTTAATGGGCCCCACAGATACGCAGTATTTT | CASSLMGPTDTQYF | - | TRBV7-3 | 14 | TRBJ2-3 | -
TGTGCCAGCAGCTCGCGACTAGCGGGAGGGCCTTACGAGCAGTTCTTC | CASSSRLAGGPYEQFF | - | TRBV13 | 16 | TRBJ2-1 | TRBD2
TGCGCCAGCAGCTTAACGACCGGGACAGGGAACTCTGGGGCCAACGTCCTGACTTTC | CASSLTTGTGNSGANVLTF | - | TRBV5-1 | 19 | TRBJ2-6 | TRBD1
TGCAGCGTTGAAGATTCATGGACAGTGAACACTGAAGCTTTCTTT | CSVEDSWTVNTEAFF | once | TRBV29-1 | 15 | TRBJ1-1 | -
TGTGCCTGGAGTATACGACAGGGGGATACGCAGTATTTT | CAWSIRQGDTQYF | - | TRBV30 | 13 | TRBJ2-3 | TRBD1
TGTGCCAGCAGCTCGGGCACACTTGGGACCCAGTACTTC | CASSSGTLGTQYF | - | TRBV7-6 | 13 | TRBJ2-5 | -
TGTGCCAGCAGGCCGACAGGGGGTAAAGATACGCAGTATTTT | CASRPTGGKDTQYF | - | TRBV5-4 | 14 | TRBJ2-3 | TRBD1
TGTGCCACCAGCAGGGCCCTAGGTGCCCCAAATGAAAAACTGTTTTTT | CATSRALGAPNEKLFF | - | TRBV15 | 16 | TRBJ1-4 | -
TGTGCCAGCAGTACTAGTAGTGTATCTAATTCACCCCTCCACTTT | CASSTSSVSNSPLHF | - | TRBV28 | 15 | TRBJ1-6 | -
TGCGCCAGCAGCCAAGCTAGCGGGGCTTACAATGAGCAGTTCTTC | CASSQASGAYNEQFF | - | TRBV5-1 | 15 | TRBJ2-1 | TRBD2
TGTGCCAGCAGCCTCAGTTTTTTCAACACTGAAGCTTTCTTT | CASSLSFFNTEAFF | - | TRBV5-7 | 14 | TRBJ1-1 | -
TGTGCCAGCTCACCACCGGGGACCCAGGGCGGCGAGCAGTACTTC | CASSPPGTQGGEQYF | once | TRBV18 | 15 | TRBJ2-7 | -
TGTGCCAGCAGTGGCTACCAGGGTTTCCCTGGCTACACCTTC | CASSGYQGFPGYTF | - | TRBV6-6 | 14 | TRBJ1-2 | -
TGTGCCAGCAGTTCGGGCCTTTTGGCTTCTACCACAGATACGCAGTATTTT | CASSSGLLASTTDTQYF | - | TRBV28 | 17 | TRBJ2-3 | -
TGTGCCAGCAGCCCCAGCACAGGGTTAGCCACTGAAGCTTTCTTT | CASSPSTGLATEAFF | few | TRBV7-2 | 15 | TRBJ1-1 | -
TGTGCCAGCAGTAAACCGGGACAGGGAGAAAAACTGTTTTTT | CASSKPGQGEKLFF | - | TRBV25-1 | 14 | TRBJ1-4 | TRBD1
TGTGCCAGTAGTGTCCCCGTGGACAGGGGTCGGACCGGGGAGCTGTTTTTT | CASSVPVDRGRTGELFF | - | TRBV19 | 17 | TRBJ2-2 | TRBD1
TGTGCCAGCAGCGTAGCTCCTCAACTAGCGGGAGTGCAAGATACGCAGTATTTT | CASSVAPQLAGVQDTQYF | - | TRBV9 | 18 | TRBJ2-3 | TRBD2
TGCGCCAGCAGCCAAGGGGACTATTACGAGCAGTACTTC | CASSQGDYYEQYF | - | TRBV4-1 | 13 | TRBJ2-7 | TRBD2
TGCAGCGTTCGTATTCTGGGGTGGGGAGAAAAACTGTTTTTT | CSVRILGWGEKLFF | - | TRBV29-1 | 14 | TRBJ1-4 | -
TGTGCCAGCAGCCGCGGCCGGGATCAGCCCCAGCATTTT | CASSRGRDQPQHF | - | TRBV5-8 | 13 | TRBJ1-5 | -
TGCGCCAGCAGCTTGGTACAGGGGACAGATACGCAGTATTTT | CASSLVQGTDTQYF | - | TRBV5-1 | 14 | TRBJ2-3 | TRBD1
TGCGCCAGCAGCTTGGTAGTGAACAGTAACACTGAAGCTTTCTTT | CASSLVVNSNTEAFF | - | TRBV5-1 | 15 | TRBJ1-1 | -
TGTGCCAGCAGCCACGAGGGGGCGTTCGGGGAGCTGTTTTTT | CASSHEGAFGELFF | - | TRBV7-9 | 14 | TRBJ2-2 | TRBD1
TGCAGCGTAAGGGCCCTCTTCTCAGATACGCAGTATTTT | CSVRALFSDTQYF | - | TRBV29-1 | 13 | TRBJ2-3 | -
TGTGCCAGTAGTATAGACTGGCAGGGGGCGCAGACTGAAGCTTTCTTT | CASSIDWQGAQTEAFF | - | TRBV19 | 16 | TRBJ1-1 | TRBD1
TGTGCCAGCAGCCCCGGGACAGGGGGCTTTTCAGATACGCAGTATTTT | CASSPGTGGFSDTQYF | - | TRBV7-2 | 16 | TRBJ2-3 | TRBD1
TGTGCCAGCAGTTACTCGAGTACAGGGTACGAGCAGTACTTC | CASSYSSTGYEQYF | - | TRBV6-6 | 14 | TRBJ2-7 | -
TGTGCCAGCAGACGTGCACAGCGGCCCCAGCATTTT | CASRRAQRPQHF | - | TRBV2 | 12 | TRBJ1-5 | -
TGCGCCAGCAGGGGGTTAACCGGGAAAGAGACCCAGTACTTC | CASRGLTGKETQYF | - | TRBV5-1 | 14 | TRBJ2-5 | -
TGTGCCTGGAGTCACGGGGGGACTAATGAAAAACTGTTTTTT | CAWSHGGTNEKLFF | - | TRBV30 | 14 | TRBJ1-4 | -
TGCGCCAGCAGCCGCGGACTAGCGGGAGGCTACGAGCAGTACTTC | CASSRGLAGGYEQYF | - | TRBV4-1 | 15 | TRBJ2-7 | TRBD2
TGTGCCAGCAGTACCCCGGGACAGGGGTTTCAGCCCCAGCATTTT | CASSTPGQGFQPQHF | - | TRBV28 | 15 | TRBJ1-5 | TRBD1
TGTGCCAGCAGGCATACGGACAGTCTCATTCTTGGGACCCAGTACTTC | CASRHTDSLILGTQYF | - | TRBV2 | 16 | TRBJ2-5 | -